Presented here are 14 T cell receptor beta chains from one specimen sequenced in a study of cytomegalovirus exposure and HLA in healthy donors. In the PCR, 60 Vbeta and 13 Jbeta primers were used. Data came from immunoSEQ multiplex PCR; TCRdb stores just in-frame clones and leaves some out. The sample lists more than 95,000 clones, roughly three quarters occurring once. Sample: PBMCs. The receptors were gathered from a man aged 30-40 years in good health and CMV-seronegative.

The gene calls are TRBV19 and TRBJ2-2; D is ambiguous. Germline V gene lookup returns CDR1 LNHDA and CDR2 SQIVND (reference sequence). The germline V and J ends were trimmed by 10 bases and 4 bases, with 16 bases remaining between them. This CDR3 is built from 14 residues. The CDR3 DNA reads as TGTGCCACCTTTCGCGGAGAGAGCACCGGGGAGCTGTTTTTT. Its translation is CATFRGESTGELFF.

This clone was seen more than once but under ten times. The chain has TRBV5-1 and TRBJ1-5; 10 nucleotides line up with TRBD1. The ends lost 4 bases at V and 6 bases at J; junction bases unmatched: 16. The germline V gene has CDR1 SGHRS and CDR2 YFSETQ. This CDR3 has 18 residues. In nucleotides, the CDR3 is TGCGCCAGCAGCCCCACCCTCCGGGACAGGGGAGATGGTCAGCCCCAGCATTTT. It is translated as CASSPTLRDRGDGQPQHF.

The rearrangement uses TRBV5-1 and TRBJ1-2; the D gene is possibly TRBD1 (6 bases). V lost 4 bases to trimming and J lost 5 bases, with 15 bases between them. The CDR3 covers 14 residues. CDR1 is SGHRS and CDR2 is YFSETQ in the germline V gene. The CDR3 reads CASSLTTGQYGYTF. The CDR3 DNA reads as TGCGCCAGCAGCCTAACCACCGGACAGTATGGCTACACCTTC.

Of note for this clone: This sample includes further DNA sequences coding for the same CDR3. The rearrangement uses TRBV5-1 and TRBJ1-1, with a tentative D call TRBD1 (5 bases). The germline gives CDR1 SGHRS, CDR2 YFSETQ. V lost 2 bases and J 1 base, leaving 6 bases between the germline ends. The CDR3 spans 13 residues. CDR3 in DNA: TGCGCCAGCAGCTTACAGGAGAACACTGAAGCTTTCTTT. This encodes CASSLQENTEAFF.

Only one count was recorded for this clone. The rearrangement joins TRBV6-5 to TRBJ2-3; D possibly corresponds to TRBD2 (5 bases). From germline, CDR1 is MNHEY and CDR2 SVGAGI. V shed 5 bases and J shed 0 bases, with 9 bases lying between them. The CDR3 covers 14 residues. Written as DNA, the CDR3 is TGTGCCAGCAGTCCCCGGACTAGCACAGATACGCAGTATTTT. Its translation: CASSPRTSTDTQYF.

The chain has TRBV5-1 and TRBJ2-3; TRBD2 matches at 10 bases. This CDR3 has 19 amino acids. In germline, CDR1 is SGHRS, CDR2 YFSETQ. The V and J ends lost 0 bases and 1 base, in that order; junction bases with no gene match: 11. CDR3 bases: TGCGCCAGCAGCTTGGATTCTAGCGGGAGCCCAAGGGGCACAGATACGCAGTATTTT. The encoded protein is CASSLDSSGSPRGTDTQYF.

This clone has only one observation. The V gene is TRBV7-8, the J gene TRBJ2-1; 10 bases align to TRBD2. The CDR3 has 18 residues. Per the germline V gene, CDR1 is SGHVS and CDR2 is FQNEAQ. V was pared by 7 bases and J by 0 bases, with 12 bases of the junction left unmatched. This CDR3 is CASTLNGLAESSYNEQFF. CDR3 nucleotides: TGTGCCAGCACGCTTAACGGACTAGCGGAGAGCTCCTACAATGAGCAGTTCTTC.

This clone was seen more than once but under ten times. The V gene is TRBV6-5, the J gene TRBJ1-2; 7 bases align to TRBD1. After removal of 3 bases from V and 6 bases from J, the junction contained 7 bases not matched to a gene. This CDR3 contains 14 residues. CDR1 and CDR2 from the germline V gene are MNHEY and SVGAGI. The CDR3 coding sequence is TGTGCCAGCAGTTATACTCGACAGGGCCATGGCTACACCTTC. Translation: CASSYTRQGHGYTF.

The chain carries TRBV6-1 and TRBJ1-5; TRBD1 aligns across 7 bases. Germline CDR1 MNHNS, CDR2 SASEGT. Losses at the gene ends were 4 bases for V and 4 bases for J; bases not matched to a gene: 13. This CDR3 contains 17 residues. CDR3 bases: TGTGCCAGCAGTGCCCTGGGTCCAGGGGGACCTAATCAGCCCCAGCATTTT. Its translation: CASSALGPGGPNQPQHF.

The chain couples TRBV11-2 to TRBJ1-5; D is unresolved. With 1 base removed from V and 5 bases from J, the gap between germline ends came to 9 bases. The CDR3 covers 14 residues. Germline assignment: CDR1 SGHAT and CDR2 FQNNGV. For the CDR3, the DNA is TGTGCCAGCAGCTTAGGATTGAGGGATCAGCCCCAGCATTTT. Translated: CASSLGLRDQPQHF.

The chain couples TRBV5-4 to TRBJ2-2; possibly TRBD1 for D (6 bases). The V gene lost 4 bases and the J gene lost 0 bases, with 10 bases spanning the gap. Per germline, CDR1 SGHNT and CDR2 YYREEE (reference sequence). The CDR3 sequence is 15 residues long. The CDR3 DNA is TGTGCCAGCAGCGCCCACAGGGCGAACACCGGGGAGCTGTTTTTT. It yields the protein CASSAHRANTGELFF. Using reference TRBV5-4 and TRBJ2-2 for the parts outside the CDR3, the full variable domain is ETGVTQSPTHLIKTRGQQVTLRCSSQSGHNTVSWYQQALGQGPQFIFQYYREEENGRGNFPPRFSGLQFPNYSSELNVNALELDDSALYLCASSAHRANTGELFFGEGSRLTVL.

V usage is TRBV28 and J usage is TRBJ1-5; no clear D. The germline V gene encodes CDR1 MDHEN and CDR2 SYDVKM. The ends were cut back, 1 base at V and 0 bases at J, with 10 bases in the middle. CDR3 length: 16 residues. CDR3 in DNA: TGTGCCAGCAGTTTATTAACCGCGTATAGCAATCAGCCCCAGCATTTT. This encodes CASSLLTAYSNQPQHF.

The chain employs TRBV5-1 and TRBJ2-7; the match to TRBD2 covers 13 bases. With 3 bases clipped from V and 7 bases from J, the junction kept 7 bases outside the gene matches. The V gene's germline CDR1 is SGHRS and CDR2 YFSETQ. The CDR3 has 15 residues. DNA of the CDR3: TGCGCCAGCAGCTCGACTAGCGGGAGGCTTGGGGAGCAGTACTTC. Amino acid sequence: CASSSTSGRLGEQYF.

This clone has just a few counts. This chain connects TRBV7-9 to TRBJ1-4; no definite D call. The CDR3 is 11 amino acids. Trimming pared 7 bases from V and 4 bases from J, leaving 4 bases between. CDR1 SEHNR and CDR2 FQNEAQ come from the germline V gene (reference sequence). The CDR3 DNA reads as TGTGCCAGCACAATTAATGAAAAACTGTTTTTT. This gives the protein CASTINEKLFF.